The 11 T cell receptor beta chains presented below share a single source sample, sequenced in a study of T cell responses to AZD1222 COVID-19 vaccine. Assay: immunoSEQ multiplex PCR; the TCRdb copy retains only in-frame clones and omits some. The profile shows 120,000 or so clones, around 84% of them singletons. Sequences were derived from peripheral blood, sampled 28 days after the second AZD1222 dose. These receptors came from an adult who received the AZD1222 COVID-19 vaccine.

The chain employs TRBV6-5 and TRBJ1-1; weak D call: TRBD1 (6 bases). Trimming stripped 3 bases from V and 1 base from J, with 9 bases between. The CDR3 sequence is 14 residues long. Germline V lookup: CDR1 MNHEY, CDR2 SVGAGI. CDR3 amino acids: CASSYGTRNTEAFF. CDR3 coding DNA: TGTGCCAGCAGTTATGGGACACGGAACACTGAAGCTTTCTTT.

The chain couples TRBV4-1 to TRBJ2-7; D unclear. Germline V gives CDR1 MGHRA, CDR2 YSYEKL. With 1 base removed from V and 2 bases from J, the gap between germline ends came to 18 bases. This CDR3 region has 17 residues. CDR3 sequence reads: CASSQVTKTELTYEQYF. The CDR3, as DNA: TGCGCCAGCAGCCAAGTTACTAAAACAGAGCTTACCTACGAGCAGTACTTC.

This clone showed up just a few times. Here the CDR3 reads CASSFNRYNEQFF. For the CDR3, the DNA is TGCGCCAGCAGCTTTAACCGCTACAATGAGCAGTTCTTC. The chain uses TRBV5-1 and TRBJ2-1, with D hard to call. The V and J ends lost 2 bases and 3 bases respectively, with 6 bases between them. This CDR3 has 13 residues. In germline, CDR1 is SGHRS, CDR2 YFSETQ.

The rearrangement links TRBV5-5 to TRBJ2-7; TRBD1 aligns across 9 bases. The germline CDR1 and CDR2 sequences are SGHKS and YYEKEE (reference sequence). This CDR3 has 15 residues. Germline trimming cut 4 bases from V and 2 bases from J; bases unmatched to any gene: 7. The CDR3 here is CASSLQGAPTYEQYF. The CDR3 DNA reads TGTGCCAGCAGCCTACAGGGGGCCCCAACCTACGAGCAGTACTTC.

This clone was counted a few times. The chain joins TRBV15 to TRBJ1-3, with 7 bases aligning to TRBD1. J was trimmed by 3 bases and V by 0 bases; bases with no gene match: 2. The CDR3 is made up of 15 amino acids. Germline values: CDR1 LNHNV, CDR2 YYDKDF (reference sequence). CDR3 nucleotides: TGTGCCACCAGCAGAGACAGGGGGAATGGAAACACCATATATTTT. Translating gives CATSRDRGNGNTIYF.

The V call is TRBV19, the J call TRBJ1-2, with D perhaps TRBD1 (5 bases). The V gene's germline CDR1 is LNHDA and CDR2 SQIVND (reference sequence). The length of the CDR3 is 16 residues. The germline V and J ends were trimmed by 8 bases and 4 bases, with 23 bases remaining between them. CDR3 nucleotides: TGTGCCAGTTTATCTCCGTGGGGGACCTATTCCTATGGCTACACCTTC. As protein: CASLSPWGTYSYGYTF.

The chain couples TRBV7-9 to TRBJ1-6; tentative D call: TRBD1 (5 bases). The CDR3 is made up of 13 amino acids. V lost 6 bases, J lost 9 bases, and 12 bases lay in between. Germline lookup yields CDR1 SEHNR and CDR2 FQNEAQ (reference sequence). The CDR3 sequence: CASRSEGSSPLHF. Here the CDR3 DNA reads TGTGCCAGCAGGAGTGAGGGGTCTTCACCCCTCCACTTT. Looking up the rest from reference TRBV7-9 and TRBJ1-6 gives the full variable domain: DTGVSQNPRHKITKRGQNVTFRCDPISEHNRLYWYRQTLGQGPEFLTYFQNEAQLEKSRLLSDRFSAERPKGSFSTLEIQRTEQGDSAMYLCASRSEGSSPLHFGNGTRLTVT.

The CDR3 loop reads CASSLGTYSTDTQYF. CDR3 sequence (DNA): TGTGCCAGCAGTTTAGGGACCTATAGCACAGATACGCAGTATTTT. The J gene is TRBJ2-3, the V gene TRBV9, with D possibly called TRBD1 or TRBD2 (5 bases each). Germline lookup yields CDR1 SGDLS and CDR2 YYNGEE. Trimming removed 5 bases from V and 0 bases from J, with 13 bases in between. This CDR3 comprises 15 residues.

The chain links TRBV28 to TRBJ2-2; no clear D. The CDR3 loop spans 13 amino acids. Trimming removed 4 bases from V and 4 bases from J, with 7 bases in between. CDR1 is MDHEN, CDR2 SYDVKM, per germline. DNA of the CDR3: TGTGCCAGCAGTTCTCCGATCACCGGGGAGCTGTTTTTT. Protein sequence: CASSSPITGELFF.

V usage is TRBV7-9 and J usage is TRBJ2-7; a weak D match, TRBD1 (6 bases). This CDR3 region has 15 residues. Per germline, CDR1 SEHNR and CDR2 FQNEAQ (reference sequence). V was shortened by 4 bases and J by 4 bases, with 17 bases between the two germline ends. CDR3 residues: CASSSDRYLLYEQYF. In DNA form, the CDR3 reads TGTGCCAGCAGCTCGGACAGATACTTATTGTACGAGCAGTACTTC.

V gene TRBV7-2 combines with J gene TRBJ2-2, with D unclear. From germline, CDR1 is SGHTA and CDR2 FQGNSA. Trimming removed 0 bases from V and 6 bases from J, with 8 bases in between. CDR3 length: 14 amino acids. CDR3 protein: CASSLAYRAGELFF. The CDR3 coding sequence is TGTGCCAGCAGCTTAGCGTATAGAGCCGGGGAGCTGTTTTTT. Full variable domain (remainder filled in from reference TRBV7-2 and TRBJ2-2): GAGVSQSPSNKVTEKGKDVELRCDPISGHTALYWYRQSLGQGLEFLIYFQGNSAPDKSGLPSDRFSAERTGGSVSTLTIQRTQQEDSAVYLCASSLAYRAGELFFGEGSRLTVL.